This T cell receptor beta chain was captured by sequencing in a study of cytomegalovirus exposure and HLA in healthy donors. General observations from the study: Among TCR sequences, most were rare, though some public TCRs appeared in many donors.

A word on this clone: Its specificity is not known.

PCR involved 60 Vbeta and 13 Jbeta primers. The data were produced by immunoSEQ multiplex PCR, yet TCRdb's version contains in-frame clones alone and is incomplete. The top ten clones hold approximately 15% of a sample with 100,000 to 140,000 clones, around 67% of them seen once. The CDR3 totals 14 residues. Trimming cost V 4 bases and J 4 bases, with 17 bases left between them. Germline V gene lookup returns CDR1 GTSNPN and CDR2 SVGIG (reference sequence). This sequence was found in a woman aged 40 to 50 in good health and CMV-seropositive. Source material: PBMCs. This chain connects TRBV30 to TRBJ2-7, with D possibly being TRBD1 (6 bases). CDR3 protein: CAWTGTGIGYEQYF. The CDR3 DNA is TGTGCCTGGACGGGTACAGGGATTGGGTACGAGCAGTACTTC.